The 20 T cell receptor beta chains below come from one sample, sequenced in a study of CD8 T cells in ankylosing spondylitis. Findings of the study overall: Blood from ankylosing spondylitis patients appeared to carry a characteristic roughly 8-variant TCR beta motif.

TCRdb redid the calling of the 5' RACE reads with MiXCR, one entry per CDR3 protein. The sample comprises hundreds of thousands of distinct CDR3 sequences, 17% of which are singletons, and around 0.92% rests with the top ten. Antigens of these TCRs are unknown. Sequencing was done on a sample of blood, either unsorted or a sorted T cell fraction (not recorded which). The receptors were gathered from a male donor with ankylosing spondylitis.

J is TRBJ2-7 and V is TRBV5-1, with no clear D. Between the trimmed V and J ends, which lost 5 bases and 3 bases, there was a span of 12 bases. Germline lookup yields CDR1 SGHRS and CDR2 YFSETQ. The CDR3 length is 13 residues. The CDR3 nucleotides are TGCGCCAGCAGTCCCGACGGGCGCTACGAGCAGTACTTC. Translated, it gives CASSPDGRYEQYF.

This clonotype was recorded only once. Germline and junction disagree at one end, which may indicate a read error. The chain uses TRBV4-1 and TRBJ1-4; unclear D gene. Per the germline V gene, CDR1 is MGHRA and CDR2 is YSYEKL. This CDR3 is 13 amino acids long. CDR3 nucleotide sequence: TGCGCCAGCAGCCAAGCCGTCCGCGAAAGACTGTTTTTT. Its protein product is CASSQAVRERLFF.

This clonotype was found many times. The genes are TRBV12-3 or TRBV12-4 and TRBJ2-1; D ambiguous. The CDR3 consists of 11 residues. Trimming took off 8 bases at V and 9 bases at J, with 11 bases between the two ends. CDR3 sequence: CASRWVSEQFF. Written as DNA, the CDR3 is TGTGCCAGCCGGTGGGTTTCTGAGCAGTTCTTC.

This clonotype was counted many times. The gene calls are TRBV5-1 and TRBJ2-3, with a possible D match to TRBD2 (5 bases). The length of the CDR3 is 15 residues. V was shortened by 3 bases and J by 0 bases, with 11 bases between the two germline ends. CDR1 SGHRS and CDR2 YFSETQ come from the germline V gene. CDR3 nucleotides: TGCGCCAGCAGCTCCCACTGGACTAGCACAGATACGCAGTATTTT. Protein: CASSSHWTSTDTQYF.

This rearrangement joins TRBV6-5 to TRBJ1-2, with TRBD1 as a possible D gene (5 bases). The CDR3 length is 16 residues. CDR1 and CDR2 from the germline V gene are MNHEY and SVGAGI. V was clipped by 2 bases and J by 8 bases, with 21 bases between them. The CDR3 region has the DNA TGTGCCAGCAGTTACCGGGACGGAGGACCCTATGGCGGCTACACCTTC. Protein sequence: CASSYRDGGPYGGYTF.

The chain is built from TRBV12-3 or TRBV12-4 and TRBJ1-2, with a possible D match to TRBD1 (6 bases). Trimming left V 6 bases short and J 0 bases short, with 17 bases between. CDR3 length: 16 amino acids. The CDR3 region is CASRARQVNSNYGYTF. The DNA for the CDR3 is TGTGCCAGCAGGGCCAGACAGGTGAACTCTAACTATGGCTACACCTTC.

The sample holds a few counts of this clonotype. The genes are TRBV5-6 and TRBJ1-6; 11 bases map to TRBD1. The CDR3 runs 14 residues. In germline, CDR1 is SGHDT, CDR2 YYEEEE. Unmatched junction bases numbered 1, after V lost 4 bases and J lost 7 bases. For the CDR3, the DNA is TGTGCCAGCAGCGGACAGGGGGCGAATTCACCCCTCCACTTT. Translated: CASSGQGANSPLHF.

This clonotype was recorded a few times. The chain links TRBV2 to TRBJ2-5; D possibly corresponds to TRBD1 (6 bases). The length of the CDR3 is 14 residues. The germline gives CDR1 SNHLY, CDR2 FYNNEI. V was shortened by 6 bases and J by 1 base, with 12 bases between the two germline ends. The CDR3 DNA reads TGTGCCAGCAGCGAGACAGGCTTCCAAGAGACCCAGTACTTC. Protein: CASSETGFQETQYF.

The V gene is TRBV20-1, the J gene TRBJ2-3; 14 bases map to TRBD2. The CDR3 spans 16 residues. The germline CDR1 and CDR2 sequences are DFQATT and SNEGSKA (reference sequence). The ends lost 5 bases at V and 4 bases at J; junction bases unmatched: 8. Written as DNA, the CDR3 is TGCAGTGCTGTACCGACTAGCGGGGGGGCCGCAGATACGCAGTATTTT. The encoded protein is CSAVPTSGGAADTQYF.

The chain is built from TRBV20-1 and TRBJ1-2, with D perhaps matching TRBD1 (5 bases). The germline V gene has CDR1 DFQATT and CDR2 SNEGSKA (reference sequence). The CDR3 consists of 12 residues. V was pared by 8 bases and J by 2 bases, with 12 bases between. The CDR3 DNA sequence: TGCAGTAGGAGGGGAGGAAACTATGGCTACACCTTC. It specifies CSRRGGNYGYTF.

Here the CDR3 reads CASNPDLNTEAFF. CDR3 sequence (DNA): TGTGCCAGCAACCCGGACCTGAACACTGAAGCTTTCTTT. V is TRBV12-3 or TRBV12-4 and J is TRBJ1-1, with D unclear. The CDR3 loop spans 13 amino acids. The germline V and J ends were trimmed by 7 bases and 0 bases, with 9 bases remaining between them.

The CDR3, as DNA: TGCGCCAGCAGCCTGGACACTACCCTGTATGGCTACACCTTC. Encoded protein: CASSLDTTLYGYTF. The V gene is TRBV4-1, the J gene TRBJ1-2, with D maybe TRBD1 (5 bases). The germline V gene has CDR1 MGHRA and CDR2 YSYEKL. This CDR3 region has 14 residues. V lost 4 bases, J lost 5 bases, and 14 bases lay in between.

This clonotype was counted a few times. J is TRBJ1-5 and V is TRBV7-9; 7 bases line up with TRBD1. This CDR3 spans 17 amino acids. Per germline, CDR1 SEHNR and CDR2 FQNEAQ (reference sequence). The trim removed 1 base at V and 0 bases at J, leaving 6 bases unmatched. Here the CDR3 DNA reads TGTGCCAGCAGCTTAGGGACAGGAGGATATAGCAATCAGCCCCAGCATTTT. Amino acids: CASSLGTGGYSNQPQHF.

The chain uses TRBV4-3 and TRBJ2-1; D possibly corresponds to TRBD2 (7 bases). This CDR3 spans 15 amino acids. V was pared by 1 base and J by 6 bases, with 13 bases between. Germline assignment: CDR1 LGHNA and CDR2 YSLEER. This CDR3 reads CASSQVGGGGNEQFF. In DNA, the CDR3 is TGCGCCAGCAGCCAAGTGGGGGGCGGGGGCAATGAGCAGTTCTTC.

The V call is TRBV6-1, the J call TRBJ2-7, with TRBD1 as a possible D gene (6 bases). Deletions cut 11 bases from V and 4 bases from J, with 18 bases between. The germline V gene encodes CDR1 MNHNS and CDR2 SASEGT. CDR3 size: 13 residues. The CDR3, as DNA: TGTGCCGCCTCAGCTGGGGGCGTATACGAGCAGTACTTC. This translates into CAASAGGVYEQYF.

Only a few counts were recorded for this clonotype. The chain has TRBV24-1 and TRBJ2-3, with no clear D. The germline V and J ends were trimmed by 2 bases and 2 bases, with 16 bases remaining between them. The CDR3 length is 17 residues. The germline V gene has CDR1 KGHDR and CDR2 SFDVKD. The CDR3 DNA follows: TGTGCCACCAGTGATTCCCGGCTCCCAAGAACCACAGATACGCAGTATTTT. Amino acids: CATSDSRLPRTTDTQYF.

In DNA form, the CDR3 reads TGCGCCAGCAGCTTCGGGGTAGGCACAGATACGCAGTATTTT. Translated, it gives CASSFGVGTDTQYF. The chain recombines TRBV5-1 with TRBJ2-3; a weak D match, TRBD2 (5 bases). CDR1 is SGHRS, CDR2 YFSETQ, per germline. CDR3 length equals 14 residues. V was cut by 2 bases and J by 1 base, with 8 bases left in between. Full variable domain (outside the CDR3, taken from reference TRBV5-1 and TRBJ2-3): KAGVTQTPRYLIKTRGQQVTLSCSPISGHRSVSWYQQTPGQGLQFLFEYFSETQRNKGNFPGRFSGRQFSNSRSEMNVSTLELGDSALYLCASSFGVGTDTQYFGPGTRLTVL.

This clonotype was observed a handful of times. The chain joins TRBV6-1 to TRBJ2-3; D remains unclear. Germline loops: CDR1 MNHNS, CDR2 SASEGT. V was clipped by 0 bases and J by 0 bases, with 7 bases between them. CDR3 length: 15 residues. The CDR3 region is CASSEAGYSTDTQYF. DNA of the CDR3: TGTGCCAGCAGTGAAGCCGGCTATAGCACAGATACGCAGTATTTT.

The DNA of the CDR3 is TGTGCCACCGATACGCAGTATTTT. It encodes CATDTQYF. The V and J genes are TRBV27 and TRBJ2-3; D is unresolved. CDR3 size: 8 residues. Germline CDR1 and CDR2: MNHEY and SMNVEV (reference sequence). V gave up 10 bases and J gave up 6 bases, with 2 bases separating them.

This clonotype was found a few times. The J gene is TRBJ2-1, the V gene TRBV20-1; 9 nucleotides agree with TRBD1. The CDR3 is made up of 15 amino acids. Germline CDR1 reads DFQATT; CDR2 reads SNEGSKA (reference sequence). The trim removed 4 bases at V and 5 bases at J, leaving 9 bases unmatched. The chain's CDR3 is CSANPGQGLNNEQFF. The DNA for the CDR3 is TGCAGTGCTAACCCGGGACAGGGACTCAACAATGAGCAGTTCTTC.